What follows are 5 T cell receptor beta chains derived from one specimen sequenced in a study of cytomegalovirus exposure and HLA in healthy donors. 13 Jbeta primers and 60 Vbeta primers were used for the PCR. Here immunoSEQ multiplex PCR was the method, and the copy in TCRdb shows in-frame clones only, minus some. The profile shows approximately 88,000 clones, 60% to 75% of them singletons. The sequenced material came from PBMCs. The receptor set was obtained from a man between 60 and 75 years old in good health and CMV-seronegative.

The table lists this clone with a few counts. The chain recombines TRBV18 with TRBJ2-1, with TRBD2 as a possible D gene (6 bases). The CDR3 has 16 residues. The germline CDR1 and CDR2 sequences are KGHSH and LQKENI. The germline V and J ends were trimmed by 3 bases and 0 bases, with 12 bases remaining between them. Here the CDR3 DNA reads TGTGCCAGCTCACCCCTTGCGGGAAGCTCCTACAATGAGCAGTTCTTC. Its translation: CASSPLAGSSYNEQFF.

The chain recombines TRBV6-5 with TRBJ2-7, with 7 positions matching TRBD1. The germline V gene encodes CDR1 MNHEY and CDR2 SVGAGI. J was trimmed by 5 bases and V by 4 bases; bases with no gene match: 5. CDR3 size: 13 residues. The CDR3 nucleotides read TGTGCCAGCAGTTCCAACAGGGGACACGAGCAGTACTTC. This sequence encodes CASSSNRGHEQYF.

The chain carries TRBV9 and TRBJ2-2; TRBD2 matches 12 bases. Germline V CDR1 and CDR2: SGDLS, YYNGEE. With 3 bases clipped from V and 3 bases from J, the junction kept 0 bases outside the gene matches. The CDR3 consists of 15 residues. The CDR3 region is CASSGLAGDTGELFF. In DNA form, the CDR3 reads TGTGCCAGCAGCGGACTAGCGGGAGACACCGGGGAGCTGTTTTTT.

The chain couples TRBV29-1 to TRBJ2-7; TRBD2 matches at 7 bases. This CDR3 spans 13 amino acids. Germline V lookup: CDR1 SQVTM, CDR2 ANQGSEA. Losses at the gene ends were 1 base for V and 3 bases for J; bases not matched to a gene: 3. The CDR3 loop is CSVEVGGGYEQYF. CDR3 DNA: TGCAGCGTTGAAGTAGGCGGGGGCTACGAGCAGTACTTC.

The V gene is TRBV9, the J gene TRBJ2-2; 7 positions agree with TRBD2. The germline V gene has CDR1 SGDLS and CDR2 YYNGEE. CDR3 length: 16 residues. The trim removed 0 bases at V and 0 bases at J, leaving 2 bases unmatched. CDR3 residues: CASSVDSGANTGELFF. The CDR3 DNA reads TGTGCCAGCAGCGTAGACAGCGGGGCGAACACCGGGGAGCTGTTTTTT.